The rows below give T cell receptor beta chains drawn from one sample of a study of cytomegalovirus exposure and HLA in healthy donors. Clones were read by immunoSEQ multiplex PCR, and TCRdb kept only the in-frame ones, dropping some. The data show approximately 280,000 clones, 70% to 90% seen once. Source material: PBMCs. Receptors originate from a woman under 30 in good health and CMV-seronegative. CDR3s include the opening cysteine and the closing phenylalanine or tryptophan. Each record gives: CDR3 protein, CDR3 DNA, D gene, clone size, J gene, V gene. A D gene is named only where the DNA matches it firmly. Clone size appears in some rows only: once, few, many, or a class for an expanded clone.

CDR3: CASSQRGSTDTQYF; DNA: TGTGCCAGTAGTCAGCGGGGCAGCACAGATACGCAGTATTTT; D: TRBD2; size: -; J: TRBJ2-3; V: TRBV19
CDR3: CASSLELAPSYEQYF; DNA: TGTGCCAGCAGCTTGGAGCTAGCCCCCTCCTACGAGCAGTACTTC; D: -; size: -; J: TRBJ2-7; V: TRBV5-4
CDR3: CASRRQESGNTIYF; DNA: TGTGCCAGCAGAAGACAAGAATCTGGAAACACCATATATTTT; D: -; size: -; J: TRBJ1-3; V: TRBV6-1
CDR3: CASSLGAGLMDTQYF; DNA: TGTGCCAGCAGTTTAGGGGCCGGACTAATGGATACGCAGTATTTT; D: -; size: -; J: TRBJ2-3; V: TRBV28
CDR3: CASSHPGAAYEQYF; DNA: TGCGCCAGCAGCCACCCGGGAGCCGCCTACGAGCAGTACTTC; D: -; size: once; J: TRBJ2-7; V: TRBV4-1
CDR3: CASSLWGGETQYF; DNA: TGTGCCAGCAGCTTATGGGGGGGGGAGACCCAGTACTTC; D: TRBD2; size: -; J: TRBJ2-5; V: TRBV7-3
CDR3: CASSARAGDVFF; DNA: TGTGCCAGCAGCGCCCGTGCGGGAGATGTGTTCTTC; D: TRBD2; size: -; J: TRBJ2-1; V: TRBV9
CDR3: CASSLYRQTWKGTDTQYF; DNA: TGTGCCAGCAGTTTGTACCGACAGACGTGGAAAGGCACAGATACGCAGTATTTT; D: -; size: -; J: TRBJ2-3; V: TRBV27
CDR3: CASSSGTEYEQYF; DNA: TGTGCCAGCAGTTCCGGGACAGAGTACGAGCAGTACTTC; D: TRBD1; size: -; J: TRBJ2-7; V: TRBV28
CDR3: CASSLVRLADSYEQYF; DNA: TGTGCCAGCAGCTTAGTCAGACTAGCGGACTCCTACGAGCAGTACTTC; D: TRBD2; size: -; J: TRBJ2-7; V: TRBV7-2
CDR3: CASSKRQDFKDTQYF; DNA: TGTGCCAGCAGCAAAAGGCAGGACTTCAAAGATACGCAGTATTTT; D: -; size: -; J: TRBJ2-3; V: TRBV5-4
CDR3: CASSPGGRVEQYF; DNA: TGCGCCAGCAGCCCAGGGGGGCGCGTCGAGCAGTACTTC; D: -; size: -; J: TRBJ2-7; V: TRBV4-1
CDR3: CASSLVVASTDTQYF; DNA: TGTGCCAGCAGCTTAGTGGTGGCCAGCACAGATACGCAGTATTTT; D: -; size: -; J: TRBJ2-3; V: TRBV7-2
CDR3: CASSPPLVSGELFF; DNA: TGTGCCAGTAGTCCTCCTCTAGTCTCCGGGGAGCTGTTTTTT; D: -; size: once; J: TRBJ2-2; V: TRBV19
CDR3: CASSFDRSNTEAFF; DNA: TGTGCCAGCAGTTTTGACAGGAGTAACACTGAAGCTTTCTTT; D: -; size: -; J: TRBJ1-1; V: TRBV6-1
CDR3: CASTPRQGPRREQFF; DNA: TGTGCCAGCACTCCGAGACAGGGTCCGAGGCGTGAGCAGTTCTTC; D: TRBD1; size: once; J: TRBJ2-1; V: TRBV6-5
CDR3: CASSHPIAGGNEQFF; DNA: TGTGCCAGCAGCCACCCCATAGCGGGAGGCAATGAGCAGTTCTTC; D: TRBD2; size: -; J: TRBJ2-1; V: TRBV13
CDR3: CASSLGQGPYGYTF; DNA: TGTGCCAGCAGCCTGGGGCAGGGCCCCTATGGCTACACCTTC; D: -; size: once; J: TRBJ1-2; V: TRBV11-2
CDR3: CASSASGGNQPQHF; DNA: TGTGCCAGCAGCGCATCAGGGGGCAATCAGCCCCAGCATTTT; D: -; size: few; J: TRBJ1-5; V: TRBV7-2
CDR3: CASSPRQGMSYEQYF; DNA: TGTGCCAGCAGCCCTCGACAGGGAATGTCCTACGAGCAGTACTTC; D: TRBD1; size: -; J: TRBJ2-7; V: TRBV7-9
CDR3: CASSQGLTETQYF; DNA: TGCGCCAGCAGCCAAGGACTAACGGAGACCCAGTACTTC; D: -; size: -; J: TRBJ2-5; V: TRBV4-1
CDR3: CASRGDYSYEQYF; DNA: TGCGCCAGCAGGGGGGACTACTCCTACGAGCAGTACTTC; D: TRBD2; size: -; J: TRBJ2-7; V: TRBV5-1
CDR3: CASSYSMGSEQFF; DNA: TGTGCCAGCAGTTACTCGATGGGGAGCGAGCAGTTCTTC; D: -; size: -; J: TRBJ2-1; V: TRBV6-5
CDR3: CASSWSATNEKLFF; DNA: TGTGCCAGTAGCTGGAGTGCAACTAATGAAAAACTGTTTTTT; D: -; size: -; J: TRBJ1-4; V: TRBV19
CDR3: CASSPGGRLHF; DNA: TGTGCCAGCAGCCCAGGGGGCAGATTGCACTTT; D: TRBD1; size: -; J: TRBJ1-1; V: TRBV11-2
CDR3: CASRRTGEDADTQYF; DNA: TGTGCCAGCAGACGGACAGGGGAAGATGCAGATACGCAGTATTTT; D: TRBD1; size: -; J: TRBJ2-3; V: TRBV25-1
CDR3: CASSVDSGGNEQFF; DNA: TGTGCCAGCAGCGTAGATTCGGGGGGCAATGAGCAGTTCTTC; D: TRBD2; size: -; J: TRBJ2-1; V: TRBV9
CDR3: CASSQASRQYF; DNA: TGCGCCAGCAGCCAAGCCTCTCGGCAGTACTTC; D: -; size: -; J: TRBJ2-7; V: TRBV4-1
CDR3: CASRKLAGDFNEQFF; DNA: TGCGCCAGCAGGAAACTAGCGGGAGATTTCAATGAGCAGTTCTTC; D: TRBD2; size: -; J: TRBJ2-1; V: TRBV10-2
CDR3: CASSMGGLQETQYF; DNA: TGTGCCAGTAGTATGGGGGGATTGCAAGAGACCCAGTACTTC; D: -; size: -; J: TRBJ2-5; V: TRBV19
CDR3: CASSQGTGTYEQYF; DNA: TGTGCCAGTAGTCAAGGGACAGGTACCTACGAGCAGTACTTC; D: TRBD1; size: -; J: TRBJ2-7; V: TRBV19
CDR3: CASSASRIPGQGPVDTEAFF; DNA: TGTGCCAGCAGCGCGAGTAGGATCCCGGGACAGGGACCCGTGGACACTGAAGCTTTCTTT; D: TRBD1; size: -; J: TRBJ1-1; V: TRBV9
CDR3: CASSTRGVGQPQHF; DNA: TGTGCCAGCAGTACGCGGGGGGTCGGTCAGCCCCAGCATTTT; D: -; size: -; J: TRBJ1-5; V: TRBV28
CDR3: CASSLRELEQYF; DNA: TGTGCCAGCAGTTTACGGGAGCTCGAGCAGTACTTC; D: -; size: -; J: TRBJ2-7; V: TRBV28
CDR3: CASSGSGRVYNEQFF; DNA: TGTGCCAGCAGCGGTAGCGGGAGGGTATACAATGAGCAGTTCTTC; D: TRBD2; size: -; J: TRBJ2-1; V: TRBV9
CDR3: CASSVGLAGGPRTTGELFF; DNA: TGTGCCAGCAGCGTGGGACTAGCGGGAGGCCCCAGAACCACCGGGGAGCTGTTTTTT; D: TRBD2; size: -; J: TRBJ2-2; V: TRBV9
CDR3: CSVRAGGPTDTQYF; DNA: TGCAGCGTTCGAGCGGGAGGACCCACAGATACGCAGTATTTT; D: TRBD2; size: -; J: TRBJ2-3; V: TRBV29-1
CDR3: CASSIGQGAYEQYF; DNA: TGTGCCAGCAGTATTGGACAGGGAGCCTACGAGCAGTACTTC; D: TRBD1; size: -; J: TRBJ2-7; V: TRBV28
CDR3: CASSLAGPDTQYF; DNA: TGTGCCAGCAGCCTAGCGGGTCCAGATACGCAGTATTTT; D: TRBD2; size: -; J: TRBJ2-3; V: TRBV7-3
CDR3: CASSQAPYYEQFF; DNA: TGCGCCAGCAGCCAAGCTCCTTACTATGAGCAGTTCTTC; D: -; size: -; J: TRBJ2-1; V: TRBV4-1
CDR3: CAGSLQDNYGYTF; DNA: TGTGCCGGCAGCTTACAGGATAACTATGGCTACACCTTC; D: -; size: -; J: TRBJ1-2; V: TRBV7-9
CDR3: CASSFSTYGYTF; DNA: TGTGCCAGCAGTTTCTCTACCTATGGCTACACCTTC; D: -; size: -; J: TRBJ1-2; V: TRBV28
CDR3: CASSEWRTLSNQPQHF; DNA: TGTGCCAGCAGTGAATGGAGGACTCTAAGCAATCAGCCCCAGCATTTT; D: -; size: -; J: TRBJ1-5; V: TRBV6-1
CDR3: CASSLRREGWAEQYF; DNA: TGTGCCAGCAGCTTAAGGCGGGAGGGGTGGGCCGAGCAGTACTTC; D: TRBD2; size: few; J: TRBJ2-7; V: TRBV7-3
CDR3: CASSLHGNYGYTF; DNA: TGTGCCAGCAGTTTGCACGGGAACTATGGCTACACCTTC; D: -; size: once; J: TRBJ1-2; V: TRBV28
CDR3: CASSDASSTDTQYF; DNA: TGTGCCAGCAGTGATGCGTCTTCCACAGATACGCAGTATTTT; D: -; size: -; J: TRBJ2-3; V: TRBV2
CDR3: CASSILAGAGETQYF; DNA: TGTGCCAGCAGTATCTTAGCGGGAGCGGGGGAGACCCAGTACTTC; D: TRBD2; size: -; J: TRBJ2-5; V: TRBV28
CDR3: CASSLTGGTGNTIYF; DNA: TGTGCCAGCAGCTTAACGGGAGGTACTGGAAACACCATATATTTT; D: -; size: once; J: TRBJ1-3; V: TRBV7-3
CDR3: CASSSPRPSGTSSYEQYF; DNA: TGTGCCAGCAGTAGCCCTAGACCCAGCGGGACGAGCTCCTACGAGCAGTACTTC; D: TRBD2; size: -; J: TRBJ2-7; V: TRBV28
CDR3: CASSPQDSYGYTF; DNA: TGTGCCAGCAGCCCTCAGGACAGCTATGGCTACACCTTC; D: -; size: once; J: TRBJ1-2; V: TRBV4-2
CDR3: CASSFTGTGLDQPQHF; DNA: TGTGCCAGCAGTTTCACCGGGACAGGGCTAGATCAGCCCCAGCATTTT; D: TRBD1; size: -; J: TRBJ1-5; V: TRBV6-6
CDR3: CASRMGGFNYEQYF; DNA: TGTGCCAGCAGGATGGGAGGGTTCAACTACGAGCAGTACTTC; D: TRBD2; size: once; J: TRBJ2-7; V: TRBV6-5
CDR3: CASSPGLTQISYEQYF; DNA: TGTGCCAGCTCACCAGGGTTAACACAGATATCCTACGAGCAGTACTTC; D: -; size: -; J: TRBJ2-7; V: TRBV18
CDR3: CASSFLPGLASADTQYF; DNA: TGTGCCAGCAGCTTTCTTCCGGGACTAGCGAGCGCAGATACGCAGTATTTT; D: TRBD2; size: -; J: TRBJ2-3; V: TRBV7-8